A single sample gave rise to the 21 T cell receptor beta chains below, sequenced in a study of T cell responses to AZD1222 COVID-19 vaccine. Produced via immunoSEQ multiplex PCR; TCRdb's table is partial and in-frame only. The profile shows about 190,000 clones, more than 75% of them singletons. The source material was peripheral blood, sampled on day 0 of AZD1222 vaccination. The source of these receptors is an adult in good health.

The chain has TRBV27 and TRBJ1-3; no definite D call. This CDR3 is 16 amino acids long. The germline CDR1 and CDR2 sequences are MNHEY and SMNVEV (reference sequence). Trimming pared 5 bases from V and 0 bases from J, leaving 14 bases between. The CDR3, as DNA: TGTGCCAGCAGTCCTCGGAAAGGGATCTCTGGAAACACCATATATTTT. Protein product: CASSPRKGISGNTIYF.

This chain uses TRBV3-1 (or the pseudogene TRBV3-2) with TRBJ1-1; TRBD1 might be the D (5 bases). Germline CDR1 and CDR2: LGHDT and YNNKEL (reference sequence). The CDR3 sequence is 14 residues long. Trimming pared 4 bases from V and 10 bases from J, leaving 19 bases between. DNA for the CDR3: TGTGCCAGCAGCCCGCAATCAATGACGGGGCGAGCTTTCTTT. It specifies CASSPQSMTGRAFF.

The CDR3 bases are TGTGCCAGTAGTGCCCGGGACAGCCGTCCGCGGTCCGAGCAGTACTTC. The encoded protein is CASSARDSRPRSEQYF. The V call is TRBV19, the J call TRBJ2-7; 7 bases align to TRBD1. With V trimmed by 5 bases and J by 6 bases, 16 bases remained unmatched. The CDR3 extends over 16 amino acids. Germline CDR1 is LNHDA and CDR2 is SQIVND (reference sequence). The entire variable domain, with the rest obtained from reference TRBV19 and TRBJ2-7, is as follows: DGGITQSPKYLFRKEGQNVTLSCEQNLNHDAMYWYRQDPGQGLRLIYYSQIVNDFQKGDIAEGYSVSREKKESFPLTVTSAQKNPTAFYLCASSARDSRPRSEQYFGPGTRLTVT.

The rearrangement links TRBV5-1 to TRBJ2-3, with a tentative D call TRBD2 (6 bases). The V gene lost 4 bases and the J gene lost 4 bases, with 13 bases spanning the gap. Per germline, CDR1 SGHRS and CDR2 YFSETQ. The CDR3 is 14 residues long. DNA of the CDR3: TGCGCCAGCAGCGCCGGTTGGGGGGCAGATACGCAGTATTTT. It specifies CASSAGWGADTQYF.

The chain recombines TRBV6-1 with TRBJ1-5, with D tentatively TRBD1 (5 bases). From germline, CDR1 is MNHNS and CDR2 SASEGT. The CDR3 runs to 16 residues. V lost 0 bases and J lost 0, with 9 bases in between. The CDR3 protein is CASSEAGANSNQPQHF. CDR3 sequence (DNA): TGTGCCAGCAGTGAAGCTGGGGCCAATAGCAATCAGCCCCAGCATTTT.

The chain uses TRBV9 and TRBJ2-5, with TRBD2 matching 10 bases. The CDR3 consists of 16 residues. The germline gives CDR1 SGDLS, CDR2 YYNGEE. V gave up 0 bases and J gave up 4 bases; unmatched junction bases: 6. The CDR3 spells CASSVAPSGGLETQYF. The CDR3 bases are TGTGCCAGCAGCGTAGCACCTAGCGGGGGATTAGAGACCCAGTACTTC.

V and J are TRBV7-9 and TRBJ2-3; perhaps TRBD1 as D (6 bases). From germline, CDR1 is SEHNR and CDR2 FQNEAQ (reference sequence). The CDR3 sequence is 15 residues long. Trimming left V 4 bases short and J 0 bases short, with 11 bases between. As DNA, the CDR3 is TGTGCCAGCAGCTCGGGCACAGGGAGCACAGATACGCAGTATTTT. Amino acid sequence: CASSSGTGSTDTQYF.

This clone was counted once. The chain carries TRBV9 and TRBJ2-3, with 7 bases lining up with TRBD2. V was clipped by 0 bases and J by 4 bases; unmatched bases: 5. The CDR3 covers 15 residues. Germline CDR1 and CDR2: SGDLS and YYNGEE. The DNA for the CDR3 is TGTGCCAGCAGCGTAGGGCTAGCGGAACCAGATACGCAGTATTTT. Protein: CASSVGLAEPDTQYF.

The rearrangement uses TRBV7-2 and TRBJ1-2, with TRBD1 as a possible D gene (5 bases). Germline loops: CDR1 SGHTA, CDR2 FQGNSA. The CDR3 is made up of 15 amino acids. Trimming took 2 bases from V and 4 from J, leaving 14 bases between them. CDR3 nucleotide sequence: TGTGCCAGCAGCTTAATGCAGGGATACCTCTATGGCTACACCTTC. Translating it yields CASSLMQGYLYGYTF.

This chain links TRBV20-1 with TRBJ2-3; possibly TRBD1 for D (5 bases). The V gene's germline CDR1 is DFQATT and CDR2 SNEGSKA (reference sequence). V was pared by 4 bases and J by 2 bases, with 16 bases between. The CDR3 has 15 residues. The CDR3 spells CSAIEGAHITDTQYF. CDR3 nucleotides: TGCAGTGCTATTGAAGGGGCACACATCACAGATACGCAGTATTTT.

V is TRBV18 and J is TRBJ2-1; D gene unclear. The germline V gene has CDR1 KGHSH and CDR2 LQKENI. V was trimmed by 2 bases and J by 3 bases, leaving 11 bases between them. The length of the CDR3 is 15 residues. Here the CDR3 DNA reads TGTGCCAGCTCACCAAACCTGGCCAGCTACAATGAGCAGTTCTTC. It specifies CASSPNLASYNEQFF.

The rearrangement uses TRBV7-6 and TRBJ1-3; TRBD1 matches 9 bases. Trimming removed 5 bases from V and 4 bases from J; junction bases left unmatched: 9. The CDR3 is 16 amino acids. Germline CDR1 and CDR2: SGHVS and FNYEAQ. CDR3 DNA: TGTGCCAGCAGCGCAGCCGGGACAGGGCCGGGAAACACCATATATTTT. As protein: CASSAAGTGPGNTIYF.

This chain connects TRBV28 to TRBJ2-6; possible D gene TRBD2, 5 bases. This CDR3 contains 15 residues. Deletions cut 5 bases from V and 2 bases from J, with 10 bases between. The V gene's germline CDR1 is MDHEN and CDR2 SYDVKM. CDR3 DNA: TGTGCCAGCAGTCCCCTCGGGGCTGGGGCCAACGTCCTGACTTTC. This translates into CASSPLGAGANVLTF. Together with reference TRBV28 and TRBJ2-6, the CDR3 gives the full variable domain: DVKVTQSSRYLVKRTGEKVFLECVQDMDHENMFWYRQDPGLGLRLIYFSYDVKMKEKGDIPEGYSVSREKKERFSLILESASTNQTSMYLCASSPLGAGANVLTFGAGSRLTVL.

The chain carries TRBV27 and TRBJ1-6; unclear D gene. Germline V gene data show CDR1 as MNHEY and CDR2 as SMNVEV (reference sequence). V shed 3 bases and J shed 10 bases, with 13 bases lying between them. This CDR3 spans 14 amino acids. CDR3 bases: TGTGCCAGCAGTTTGGGAAACCCGTCCTCACCCCTCCACTTT. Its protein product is CASSLGNPSSPLHF.

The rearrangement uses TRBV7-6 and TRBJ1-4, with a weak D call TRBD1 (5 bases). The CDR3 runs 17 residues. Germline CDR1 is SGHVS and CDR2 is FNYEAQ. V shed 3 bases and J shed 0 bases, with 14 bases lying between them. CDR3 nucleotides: TGTGCCAGCAGCTTCTATTTCAGGGACTCAACTAATGAAAAACTGTTTTTT. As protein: CASSFYFRDSTNEKLFF.

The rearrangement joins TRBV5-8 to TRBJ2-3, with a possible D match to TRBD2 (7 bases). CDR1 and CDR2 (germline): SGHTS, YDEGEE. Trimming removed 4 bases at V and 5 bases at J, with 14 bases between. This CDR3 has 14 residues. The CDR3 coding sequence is TGTGCCAGCAGCCCCCGCGGGGGCCAAGATACGCAGTATTTT. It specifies CASSPRGGQDTQYF.

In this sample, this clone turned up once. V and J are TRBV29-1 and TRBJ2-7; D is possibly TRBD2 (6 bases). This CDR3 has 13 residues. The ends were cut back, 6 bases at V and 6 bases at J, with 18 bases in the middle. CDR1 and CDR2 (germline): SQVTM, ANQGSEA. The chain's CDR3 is CSVLGGAHSEQYF. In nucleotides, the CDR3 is TGCAGCGTCCTCGGAGGGGCTCATAGCGAGCAGTACTTC.

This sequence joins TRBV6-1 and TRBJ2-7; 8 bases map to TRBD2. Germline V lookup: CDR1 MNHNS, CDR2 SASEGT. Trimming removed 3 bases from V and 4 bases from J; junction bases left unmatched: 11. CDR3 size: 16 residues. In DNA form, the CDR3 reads TGTGCCAGCAGTGATAGAGGGCTAGCGGGTCGGTACGAGCAGTACTTC. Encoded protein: CASSDRGLAGRYEQYF.

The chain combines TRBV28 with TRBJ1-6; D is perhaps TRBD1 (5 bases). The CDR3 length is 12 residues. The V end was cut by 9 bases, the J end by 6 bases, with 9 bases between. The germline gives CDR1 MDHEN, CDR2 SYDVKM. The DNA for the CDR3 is TGTGCCAGTGGGACCCCTAATTCACCCCTCCACTTT. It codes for CASGTPNSPLHF. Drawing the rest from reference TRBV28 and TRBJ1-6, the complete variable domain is DVKVTQSSRYLVKRTGEKVFLECVQDMDHENMFWYRQDPGLGLRLIYFSYDVKMKEKGDIPEGYSVSREKKERFSLILESASTNQTSMYLCASGTPNSPLHFGNGTRLTVT.

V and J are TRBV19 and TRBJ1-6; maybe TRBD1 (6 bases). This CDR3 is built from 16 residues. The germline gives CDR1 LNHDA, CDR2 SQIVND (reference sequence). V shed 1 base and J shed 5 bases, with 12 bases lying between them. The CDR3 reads CASSIGGQPNNSPLHF. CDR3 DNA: TGTGCCAGTAGTATAGGCGGACAGCCCAATAATTCACCCCTCCACTTT.

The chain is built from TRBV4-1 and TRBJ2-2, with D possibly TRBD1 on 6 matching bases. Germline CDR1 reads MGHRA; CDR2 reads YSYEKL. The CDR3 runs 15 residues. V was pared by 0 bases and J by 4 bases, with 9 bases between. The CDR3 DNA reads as TGCGCCAGCAGCCAAGATACCAGGGGCACCGGGGAGCTGTTTTTT. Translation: CASSQDTRGTGELFF.